Following are 3 T cell receptor beta chains from one sample sequenced in a study of T-cell memory formation after mild COVID-19. TCRdb re-called the 5' RACE reads through MiXCR, storing one row per CDR3 protein. The sample includes around 530,000 distinct CDR3 sequences, 20% to 25% of them seen just once. Input material: PBMCs or a T cell subset sorted from them (not recorded which). These receptors all come from an adult woman who had mild COVID-19 (a few samples of this study predate the infection). Cell type and time point are not known.

This chain links TRBV28 with TRBJ1-1, with D maybe TRBD1 (5 bases). The CDR3 consists of 15 residues. V shed 5 bases and J shed 1 base, with 14 bases lying between them. Looked up from germline, CDR1 is MDHEN and CDR2 is SYDVKM. The CDR3 nucleotides are TGTGCCAGCAGTGTGGACATCGCGGGGAACACTGAAGCTTTCTTT. This codes for CASSVDIAGNTEAFF.

J is TRBJ2-2 and V is TRBV9; D is tentatively TRBD1 or TRBD2 (5 bases each). Trimming stripped 0 bases from V and 13 bases from J, with 13 bases between. The length of the CDR3 is 13 residues. Looked up from germline, CDR1 is SGDLS and CDR2 is YYNGEE. CDR3 protein: CASSVEGPQGLFF. The DNA of the CDR3 is TGTGCCAGCAGCGTAGAGGGACCCCAGGGGCTGTTTTTT.

The chain couples TRBV24-1 to TRBJ1-4, with D perhaps TRBD1 (5 bases). The V gene lost 2 bases and the J gene lost 10 bases, with 13 bases spanning the gap. The CDR3 totals 14 residues. Germline CDR1 reads KGHDR; CDR2 reads SFDVKD. CDR3 nucleotides: TGTGCCACCAGTGATTCTGGGGGAGCGACAAAACTGTTTTTT. Translating it yields CATSDSGGATKLFF.